The rows below give T cell receptor beta chains drawn from one sample of a study of control samples from healthy donors and cancer patients. TCRdb's copy holds only in-frame clones and misses some; the assay was immunoSEQ multiplex PCR. The sample shows about 110,000 clones, approximately 82% of them seen only once. The sequencing input was blood. Source of these receptors: a man aged 18 to 30 in good health. Each CDR3 is given with its conserved first and last residue. The D gene is left open where the match is weak.

cdr3_aa | j_call | d_call | v_call
CASSLGQVMNTEAFF | TRBJ1-1 | - | TRBV11-2
CASSLETSVTQYF | TRBJ2-3 | - | TRBV7-2
CASRQQGTDTQYF | TRBJ2-3 | TRBD1 | TRBV6-5
CASSLNRATNEKLFF | TRBJ1-4 | - | TRBV19
CASSQIVAGGYTGELFF | TRBJ2-2 | TRBD1 | TRBV4-2
CASSLQQNNQPQHF | TRBJ1-5 | - | TRBV7-2
CASSRGGRGNTEAFF | TRBJ1-1 | - | TRBV5-6
CASSQELGLNNEQFF | TRBJ2-1 | - | TRBV4-2
CASSEWAGPNYGYTF | TRBJ1-2 | - | TRBV6-1
CASSVWTVGSVLAFF | TRBJ1-1 | - | TRBV7-2
CASSGTPSKDTQYF | TRBJ2-3 | - | TRBV19
CASSLSLAPNVAGELFF | TRBJ2-2 | - | TRBV11-3
CASSEDGGQGSRSRHF | TRBJ1-5 | TRBD1 | TRBV2
CASSETWQKETQYF | TRBJ2-5 | - | TRBV25-1
CASSYSLAGGPKDTQYF | TRBJ2-3 | TRBD2 | TRBV6-2/TRBV6-3
CASSPTVSSYNEQFF | TRBJ2-1 | - | TRBV18
CASSQETGQVLYSPLHF | TRBJ1-6 | TRBD1 | TRBV4-1
CASSLVQSNSPLHF | TRBJ1-6 | - | TRBV27
CSVAGTDKNIQYF | TRBJ2-4 | TRBD1 | TRBV29-1
CASSAVLPGGRSGNTIYF | TRBJ1-3 | - | TRBV9
CASSLAPGLVYF | TRBJ2-3 | TRBD2 | TRBV19
CASSSGPTYGYTF | TRBJ1-2 | - | TRBV28
CASSPSAGSGTDTQYF | TRBJ2-3 | - | TRBV6-2/TRBV6-3
CASSLGGNRMNTEAFF | TRBJ1-1 | - | TRBV7-2
CATRVDSTDTQYF | TRBJ2-3 | - | TRBV19
CASSLAGMNTEAFF | TRBJ1-1 | - | TRBV5-6
CASSRGGGGKNIQYF | TRBJ2-4 | - | TRBV11-3
CASSYGRGLNTGELFF | TRBJ2-2 | TRBD1 | TRBV6-2/TRBV6-3
CASSLTPGLAGVRDTQYF | TRBJ2-3 | TRBD2 | TRBV7-2
CASSMFGTGGETQYF | TRBJ2-5 | TRBD1 | TRBV19
CSVERGRGETQYF | TRBJ2-5 | - | TRBV29-1
CASSLAGGEWDIQYF | TRBJ2-4 | - | TRBV7-6
CASSSSRDRPNSPLHF | TRBJ1-6 | TRBD1 | TRBV5-1
CASSGTGGLDEQFF | TRBJ2-1 | TRBD2 | TRBV19
CASSIVNQPQHF | TRBJ1-5 | - | TRBV19
CASSDLGHPRGQPQHF | TRBJ1-5 | - | TRBV6-1